This TCR beta chain was sequenced in a study of prognosis after radiotherapy for stage I lung cancer. Study in general: Subsequent to radiotherapy, distant metastatic disease emerged in a handful of patients (median roughly seven months), whereas some 16 exhibited no significant progression. Overall study findings and caveats: There were reportedly differences in TRBV and TRBJ gene usage between patients with and without metastases. Following stereotactic body radiation therapy, patients who went on to develop distant metastases had lower Shannon entropy.

Germline V gene lookup returns CDR1 SGDLS and CDR2 YYNGEE. Trimming left V 6 bases short and J 5 bases short, with 21 bases between. The CDR3 has 15 amino acids. Genomic DNA was subjected to two-round multiplex PCR for amplification of TCR beta CDR3. Gene-specific TRBV and TRBJ primers were used in PCR round one. MiXCR was run by TCRdb on the multiplex PCR reads, yielding one entry per CDR3 protein. The repertoire holds roughly 30,000 distinct CDR3 sequences, with approximately 32% as singletons. With respect to this clonotype: What it recognizes is unknown.

This clonotype was obtained from a donor at least 50 years old with non-small cell lung cancer. The J gene is TRBJ2-7, the V gene TRBV9; D is unclear. The sequenced sample was PBMCs, obtained before or after stereotactic body radiation therapy (not recorded which). In nucleotides, the CDR3 is TGTGCCAGCATCCCGCGGACGATTGATGTTGACGAGCAGTACTTC. Translation: CASIPRTIDVDEQYF.